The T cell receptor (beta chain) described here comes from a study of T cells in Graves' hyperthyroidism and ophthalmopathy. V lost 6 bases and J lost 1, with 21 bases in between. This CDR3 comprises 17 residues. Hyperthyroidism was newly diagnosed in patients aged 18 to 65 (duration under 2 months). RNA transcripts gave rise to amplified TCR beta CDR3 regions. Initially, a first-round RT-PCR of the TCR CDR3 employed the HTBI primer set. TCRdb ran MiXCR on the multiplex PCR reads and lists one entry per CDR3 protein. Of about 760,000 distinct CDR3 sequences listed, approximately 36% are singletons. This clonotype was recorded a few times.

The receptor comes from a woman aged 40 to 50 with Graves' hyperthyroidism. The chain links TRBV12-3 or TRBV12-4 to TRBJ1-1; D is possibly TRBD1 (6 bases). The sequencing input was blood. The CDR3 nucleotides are TGTGCCAGCAGCCATCCCCTGGGGACAAGGACGAACACTGAAGCTTTCTTT. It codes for CASSHPLGTRTNTEAFF.